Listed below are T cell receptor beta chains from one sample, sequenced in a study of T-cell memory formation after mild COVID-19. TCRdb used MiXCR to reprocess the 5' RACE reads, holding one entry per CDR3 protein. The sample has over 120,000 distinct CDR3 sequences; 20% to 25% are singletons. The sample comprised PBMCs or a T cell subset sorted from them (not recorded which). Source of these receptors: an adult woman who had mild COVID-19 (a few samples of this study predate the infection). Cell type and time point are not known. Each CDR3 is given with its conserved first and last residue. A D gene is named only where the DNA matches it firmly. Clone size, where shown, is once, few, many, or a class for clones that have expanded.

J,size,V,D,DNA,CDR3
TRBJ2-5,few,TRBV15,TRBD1,TGTGCCACCAGCAGAGTGAAGGGGACAGGGTTAACGTACCAAGAGACCCAGTACTTC,CATSRVKGTGLTYQETQYF
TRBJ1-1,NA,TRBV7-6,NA,TGTGCCAGCAGCTTGGGTCTCGGTTCGGAAGCTTTCTTT,CASSLGLGSEAFF
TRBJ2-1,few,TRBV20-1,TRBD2,TGCAGTGCTCGCTCGCTAGCGGACTACAATGAGCAGTTCTTC,CSARSLADYNEQFF
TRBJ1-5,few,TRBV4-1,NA,TGCGCCAGCAGCCAAGGGGTCGGTTGGGGGGATCAGCCCCAGCATTTT,CASSQGVGWGDQPQHF
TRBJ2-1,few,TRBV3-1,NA,TGTGCCAGCAGCCAAGTTGGCGATTCCTACAATGAGCAGTTCTTC,CASSQVGDSYNEQFF
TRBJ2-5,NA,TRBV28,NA,TGTGCCAGCAGTTCACCTTGGGACCGCGGACTTCAAGAGACCCAGTACTTC,CASSSPWDRGLQETQYF
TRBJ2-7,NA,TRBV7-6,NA,TGTGCCAGCAGCTTAGATCGGGACCGCTTGGAGCAGTACTTC,CASSLDRDRLEQYF
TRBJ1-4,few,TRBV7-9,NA,TGTGCCAGCAGCTTTGACAGGACCGATGCAACTAATGAAAAACTGTTTTTT,CASSFDRTDATNEKLFF
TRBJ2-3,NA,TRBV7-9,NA,TGTGCCAGCAGCTTACTTATGGGGGCAGATACGCAGTATTTT,CASSLLMGADTQYF
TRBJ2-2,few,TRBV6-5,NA,TGTGCCAGCAGTTACTCGAATTGGAGGGCCATGAACACCGGGGAGCTGTTTTTT,CASSYSNWRAMNTGELFF
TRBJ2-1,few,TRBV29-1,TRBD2,TGCAGCTTGGGGGAGGGGAATGAGCAGTTCTTC,CSLGEGNEQFF
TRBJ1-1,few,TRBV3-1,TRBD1,TGTGCCAGCAGCCACGGACAGGGGGGGACTGAAGCTTTCTTT,CASSHGQGGTEAFF
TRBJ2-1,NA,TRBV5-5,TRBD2,TGTGCCAGCAGCTTGGGACTAGCGGGGTCCAGCTCCTACAATGAGCAGTTCTTC,CASSLGLAGSSSYNEQFF
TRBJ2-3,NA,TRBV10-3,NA,TGTGCCAGCCAAGAAAGGACTAGCACAGATACGCAGTATTTT,CASQERTSTDTQYF
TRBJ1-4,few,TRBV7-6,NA,TGTGCCAGCAGCCTGGGACTTAATGAAAAACTGTTTTTT,CASSLGLNEKLFF
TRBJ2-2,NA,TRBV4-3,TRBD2,TGCGCCAGCAGCCAAGGAGGAGGGAGGGCCGGCGGGGAGCTGTTTTTT,CASSQGGGRAGGELFF
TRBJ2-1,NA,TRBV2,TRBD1,TGTGCCAGCAGTGTACACCCACAGGGGAGCTCCTACAATGAGCAGTTCTTC,CASSVHPQGSSYNEQFF
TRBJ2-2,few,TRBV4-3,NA,TGCGCCAGCAGCCACTTCGTGGGAAACGGGGAGCTGTTTTTT,CASSHFVGNGELFF
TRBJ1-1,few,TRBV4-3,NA,TGCGCCAGCAGCCAGTTCCCCGGGCCAGGCACTGAAGCTTTCTTT,CASSQFPGPGTEAFF
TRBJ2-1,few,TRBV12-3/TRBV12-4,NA,TGTGCCAGCAGTTTAAGCGGGACACAAACCTACAATGAGCAGTTCTTC,CASSLSGTQTYNEQFF
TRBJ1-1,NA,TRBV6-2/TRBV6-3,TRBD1,TGTGCCAGCAGTTACGCTCCGGGACAGGGGTACACTGAAGCTTTCTTT,CASSYAPGQGYTEAFF
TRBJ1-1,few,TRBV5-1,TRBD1,TGCGCCAGCAGCTGGGACAGGACGAACACTGAAGCTTTCTTT,CASSWDRTNTEAFF
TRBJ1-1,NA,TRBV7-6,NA,TGTGCCAGCAGCTTAGAGACAAACTTCAACACTGAAGCTTTCTTT,CASSLETNFNTEAFF
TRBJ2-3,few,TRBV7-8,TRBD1,TGTGCCAGCAGCATTGGGACAGGGGATTACACAGATACGCAGTATTTT,CASSIGTGDYTDTQYF
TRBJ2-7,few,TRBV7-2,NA,TGTGCCAGCTGCGAGGCCTACGAGCAGTACTTC,CASCEAYEQYF
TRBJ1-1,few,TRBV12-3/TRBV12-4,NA,TGTGCCAGCAGTTTAGTCGGCGTCCGTCCAGGGACTGAAGCTTTCTTT,CASSLVGVRPGTEAFF
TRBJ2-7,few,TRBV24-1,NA,TGTGCCACTTGGGCCGGGACTTCCTACGAGCAGTACTTC,CATWAGTSYEQYF